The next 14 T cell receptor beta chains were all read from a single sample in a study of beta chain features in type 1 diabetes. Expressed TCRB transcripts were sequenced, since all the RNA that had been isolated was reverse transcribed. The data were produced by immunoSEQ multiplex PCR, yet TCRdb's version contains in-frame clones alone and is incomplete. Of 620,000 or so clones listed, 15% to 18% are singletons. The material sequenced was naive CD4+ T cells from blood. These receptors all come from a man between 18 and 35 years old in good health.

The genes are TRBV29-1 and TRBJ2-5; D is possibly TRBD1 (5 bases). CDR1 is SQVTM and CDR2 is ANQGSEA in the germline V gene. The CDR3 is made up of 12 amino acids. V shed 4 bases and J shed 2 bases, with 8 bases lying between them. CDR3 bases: TGCAGCGTTGTACCAGGGCAAGAGACCCAGTACTTC. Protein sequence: CSVVPGQETQYF.

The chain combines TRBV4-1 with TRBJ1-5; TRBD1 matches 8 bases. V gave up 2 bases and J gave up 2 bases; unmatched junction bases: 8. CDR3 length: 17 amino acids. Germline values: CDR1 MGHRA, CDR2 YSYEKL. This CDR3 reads CASSQRWGQVGNQPQHF. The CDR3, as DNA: TGCGCCAGCAGCCAAAGGTGGGGACAGGTTGGCAATCAGCCCCAGCATTTT.

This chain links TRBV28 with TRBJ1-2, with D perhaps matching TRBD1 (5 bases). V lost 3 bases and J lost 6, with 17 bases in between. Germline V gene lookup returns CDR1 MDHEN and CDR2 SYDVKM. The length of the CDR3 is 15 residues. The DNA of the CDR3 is TGTGCCAGCAGTTTCAGGTCTTTCAGGGAGAATGGCTACACCTTC. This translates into CASSFRSFRENGYTF.

The CDR3 region has the DNA TGTGCCAGCGGAGGACAGCCCTCTAACTATGGCTACACCTTC. Amino acids: CASGGQPSNYGYTF. The chain joins TRBV7-2 to TRBJ1-2; weak D call: TRBD1 (6 bases). The CDR3 is made up of 14 amino acids. In germline, CDR1 is SGHTA, CDR2 FQGNSA. V shed 8 bases and J shed 0 bases, with 13 bases lying between them.

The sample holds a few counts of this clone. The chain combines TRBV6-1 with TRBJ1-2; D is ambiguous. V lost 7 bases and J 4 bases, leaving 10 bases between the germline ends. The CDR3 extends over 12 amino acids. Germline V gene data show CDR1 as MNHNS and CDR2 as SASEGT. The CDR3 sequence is CASKWQVYGYTF. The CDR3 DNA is TGTGCCAGCAAATGGCAGGTCTATGGCTACACCTTC.

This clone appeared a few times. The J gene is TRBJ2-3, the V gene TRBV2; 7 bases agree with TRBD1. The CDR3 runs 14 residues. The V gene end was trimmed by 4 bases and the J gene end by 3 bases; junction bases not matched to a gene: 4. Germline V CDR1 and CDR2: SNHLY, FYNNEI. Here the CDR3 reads CASSVARGTDTQYF. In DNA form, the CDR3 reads TGTGCCAGCAGTGTCGCCAGGGGGACAGATACGCAGTATTTT.

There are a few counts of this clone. The CDR3 spells CASSLEAQGAFF. The CDR3 nucleotides read TGTGCCAGCAGCTTAGAGGCACAGGGGGCGTTCTTC. The chain combines TRBV7-2 with TRBJ2-1; 9 bases fit TRBD1. Trimming took 1 base from V and 15 from J; bases not matched to a gene: 4. Germline V CDR1 and CDR2: SGHTA, FQGNSA. The CDR3 spans 12 residues.

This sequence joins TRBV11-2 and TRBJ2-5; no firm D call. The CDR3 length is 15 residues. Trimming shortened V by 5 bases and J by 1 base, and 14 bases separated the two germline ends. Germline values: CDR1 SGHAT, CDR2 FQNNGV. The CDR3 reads CASSRKGPIQETQYF. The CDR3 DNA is TGTGCCAGCAGCCGAAAAGGGCCGATCCAAGAGACCCAGTACTTC. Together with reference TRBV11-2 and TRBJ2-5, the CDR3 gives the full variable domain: EAGVAQSPRYKIIEKRQSVAFWCNPISGHATLYWYQQILGQGPKLLIQFQNNGVVDDSQLPKDRFSAERLKGVDSTLKIQPAKLEDSAVYLCASSRKGPIQETQYFGPGTRLLVL.

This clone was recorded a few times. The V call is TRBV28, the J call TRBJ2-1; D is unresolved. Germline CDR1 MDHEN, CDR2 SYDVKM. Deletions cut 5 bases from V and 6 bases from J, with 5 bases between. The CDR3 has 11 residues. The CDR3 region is CASSPRNEQFF. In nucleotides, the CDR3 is TGTGCCAGCAGTCCCCGCAATGAGCAGTTCTTC.

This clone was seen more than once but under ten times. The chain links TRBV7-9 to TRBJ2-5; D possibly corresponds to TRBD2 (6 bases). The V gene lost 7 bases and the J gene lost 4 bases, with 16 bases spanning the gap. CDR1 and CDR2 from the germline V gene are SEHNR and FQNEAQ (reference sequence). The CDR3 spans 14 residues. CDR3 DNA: TGTGCCAGCACCCCCCTCGGGGGAGGAGAGACCCAGTACTTC. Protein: CASTPLGGGETQYF. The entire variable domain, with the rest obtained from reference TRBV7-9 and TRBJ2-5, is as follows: DTGVSQNPRHKITKRGQNVTFRCDPISEHNRLYWYRQTLGQGPEFLTYFQNEAQLEKSRLLSDRFSAERPKGSFSTLEIQRTEQGDSAMYLCASTPLGGGETQYFGPGTRLLVL.

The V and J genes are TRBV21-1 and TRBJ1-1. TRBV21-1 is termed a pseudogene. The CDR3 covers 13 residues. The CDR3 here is CASSKVDCTEAFF. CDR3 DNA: TGTGCCAGCAGCAAAGTAGACTGCACTGAAGCTTTCTTT.

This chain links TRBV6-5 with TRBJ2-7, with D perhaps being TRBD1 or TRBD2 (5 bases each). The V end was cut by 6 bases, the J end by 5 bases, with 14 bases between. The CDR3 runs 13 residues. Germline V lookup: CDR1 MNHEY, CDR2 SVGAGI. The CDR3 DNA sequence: TGTGCCAGCAGAGGACCGGGACCCCACGAGCAGTACTTC. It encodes CASRGPGPHEQYF.

The CDR3 loop reads CASRRDRRSGNTIYF. The CDR3, as DNA: TGTGCCAGCAGGCGGGACCGACGATCTGGAAACACCATATATTTT. J is TRBJ1-3 and V is TRBV6-5, with a possible D match to TRBD1 (5 bases). Germline CDR1 is MNHEY and CDR2 is SVGAGI. The CDR3 totals 15 residues. The V end lost 6 bases, the J end lost 1 base, and 13 bases lay between the germline ends.

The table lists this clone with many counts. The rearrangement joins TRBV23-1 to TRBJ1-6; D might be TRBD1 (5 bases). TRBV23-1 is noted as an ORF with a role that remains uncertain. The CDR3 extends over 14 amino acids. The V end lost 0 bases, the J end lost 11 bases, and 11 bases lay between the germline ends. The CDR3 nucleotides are TGCGCCAGCAGTCAATCGGAGGAGGGGCCACCCCTCCACTTT. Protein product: CASSQSEEGPPLHF.